This TCR beta chain originates from a study of blood T cell repertoires in COVID-19. Profiled with immunoSEQ multiplex PCR; TCRdb holds only in-frame clones, not every one. The sample consists of approximately 89,000 clones, approximately 90% of them appearing once. Germline loops: CDR1 LNHDA, CDR2 SQIVND (reference sequence). The V end lost 9 bases, the J end lost 2 bases, and 25 bases lay between the germline ends. The CDR3 sequence is 17 residues long. This sequence originates from a man between 65 and 79 years old with acute or convalescent COVID-19. Material for sequencing was peripheral blood. The chain links TRBV19 to TRBJ1-2; D is possibly TRBD1 (5 bases). CDR3 sequence (DNA): TGTGCCAGCCGACCCGGGGGGACCGAGTATTTAAACTATGGCTACACCTTC. This encodes CASRPGGTEYLNYGYTF.